This T cell receptor beta chain was captured by sequencing in a study of T-cell memory formation after mild COVID-19. This clonotype was counted between two and nine times. The V and J ends lost 3 bases and 6 bases, in that order; junction bases with no gene match: 2. The CDR3 runs 12 residues. Germline V CDR1 and CDR2: GTSNPN, SVGIG (reference sequence). TCRdb re-called the 5' RACE reads through MiXCR, storing one row per CDR3 protein. The data contain fewer than 450,000 distinct CDR3 sequences, over 20% of them singletons. Input material: PBMCs or a T cell subset sorted from them (not recorded which). The sequence derives from an adult woman who had mild COVID-19 (a few samples of this study predate the infection). Cell type and time point are not known. The rearrangement uses TRBV30 and TRBJ2-7, with TRBD1 matching 10 bases. The CDR3, as DNA: TGTGCCTGGAGGGACAGGGGGTTCGAGCAGTACTTC. Translation gives CAWRDRGFEQYF.